This entry lists 13 T cell receptor beta chains sequenced from one sample in a study of blood T cell repertoires in COVID-19. Some clones are missing from TCRdb's copy, which holds only in-frame ones; the method was immunoSEQ multiplex PCR. Seen here are 270,000 or so clones, approximately 90% observed once, and the top ten hold approximately 4%. The sample comprised PBMCs or T cells enriched from blood (not recorded which). The origin of the receptors is a woman in her twenties or thirties with acute COVID-19.

The genes are TRBV27 and TRBJ2-6; unclear D gene. Trimming removed 3 bases from V and 0 bases from J, with 6 bases in between. The germline gives CDR1 MNHEY, CDR2 SMNVEV (reference sequence). This CDR3 region has 15 residues. The CDR3 loop reads CASSFSSSGANVLTF. The CDR3 DNA reads as TGTGCCAGCAGTTTCAGTTCCTCTGGGGCCAACGTCCTGACTTTC.

The chain recombines TRBV6-2 or TRBV6-3 with TRBJ1-5; 9 bases fit TRBD1. This CDR3 comprises 15 residues. Germline loops: CDR1 MNHEY, CDR2 SVGEGT. Unmatched junction bases numbered 7, after V lost 4 bases and J lost 6 bases. The CDR3 sequence: CASSCRTGDCQPQHF. CDR3 sequence (DNA): TGTGCCAGCAGTTGCAGGACAGGGGATTGTCAGCCCCAGCATTTT.

The chain links TRBV9 to TRBJ2-2; D is unresolved. V lost 0 bases to trimming and J lost 5 bases, with 8 bases between them. The germline V gene has CDR1 SGDLS and CDR2 YYNGEE. The CDR3 consists of 14 residues. CDR3: CASSVEYRTGELFF. CDR3 bases: TGTGCCAGCAGCGTAGAGTACCGGACCGGGGAGCTGTTTTTT. The whole variable domain, remainder taken from reference TRBV9 and TRBJ2-2, is DSGVTQTPKHLITATGQRVTLRCSPRSGDLSVYWYQQSLDQGLQFLIQYYNGEERAKGNILERFSAQQFPDLHSELNLSSLELGDSALYFCASSVEYRTGELFFGEGSRLTVL.

V and J are TRBV6-1 and TRBJ2-7; D gene ambiguous. Deletions cut 1 base from V and 3 bases from J, with 4 bases between. The V gene's germline CDR1 is MNHNS and CDR2 SASEGT. The CDR3 has 12 residues. The CDR3 nucleotides read TGTGCCAGCAGTGAAGAGCGCTACGAGCAGTACTTC. Residues: CASSEERYEQYF.

The rearrangement links TRBV27 to TRBJ1-2; TRBD1 aligns across 9 bases. The CDR3 covers 15 residues. Germline CDR1 reads MNHEY; CDR2 reads SMNVEV (reference sequence). The J segment lost 2 bases and the V segment lost 5 bases, leaving 6 bases of the junction unmatched. DNA for the CDR3: TGTGCCAGCAGTCCCCTACAGGGGGCGAACTATGGCTACACCTTC. Protein product: CASSPLQGANYGYTF.

The V call is TRBV5-1, the J call TRBJ2-5; possible D gene TRBD1, 5 bases. The germline CDR1 and CDR2 sequences are SGHRS and YFSETQ. V was shortened by 0 bases and J by 2 bases, with 8 bases between the two germline ends. The CDR3 is 14 amino acids. The CDR3 is CASSLGQKQETQYF. CDR3 bases: TGCGCCAGCAGCTTGGGACAGAAACAAGAGACCCAGTACTTC.

To note about this clone: One junction end disagrees with the germline gene, perhaps due to a read error. The chain carries TRBV12-3 or TRBV12-4 and TRBJ1-1; 8 bases are a match to TRBD1. The CDR3 contains 13 residues. The CDR3: CASSSGTGQEGAF. CDR3 DNA: TGTGCCAGCAGTTCAGGGACAGGACAAGAAGGGGCCTTT.

The genes are TRBV24-1 and TRBJ2-1, with D possibly being TRBD2 (6 bases). Looked up from germline, CDR1 is KGHDR and CDR2 is SFDVKD. The CDR3 totals 15 residues. Deletions cut 5 bases from V and 5 bases from J, with 15 bases between. Here the CDR3 DNA reads TGTGCCACCAGTGCCGCCGGGACTGAAAACAATGAGCAGTTCTTC. Amino acid sequence: CATSAAGTENNEQFF.

The J gene is TRBJ2-2, the V gene TRBV9, with 13 bases identical to TRBD2. J lost 7 bases, V lost 4 bases, and 10 bases had no gene match. The CDR3 covers 17 residues. Per germline, CDR1 SGDLS and CDR2 YYNGEE. Here the CDR3 DNA reads TGTGCCAGCAGCCCCGGACTAGCGGGAGTTCTTATCGGGGAGCTGTTTTTT. Its translation: CASSPGLAGVLIGELFF.

The chain is built from TRBV18 and TRBJ1-1; TRBD1 aligns across 9 bases. V shed 4 bases and J 5 bases; nucleotides not matched to a gene: 5. Germline V gene lookup returns CDR1 KGHSH and CDR2 LQKENI. The CDR3 has 14 amino acids. The CDR3 loop is CASSLRTGETEAFF. In DNA, the CDR3 is TGTGCCAGCTCACTCCGGACAGGGGAGACTGAAGCTTTCTTT.

This clone was observed a single time. The chain employs TRBV4-2 and TRBJ2-1; 7 bases are shared with TRBD2. Losses at the gene ends were 1 base for V and 10 bases for J; bases not matched to a gene: 16. Looked up from germline, CDR1 is LGHNA and CDR2 is YNFKEQ. The CDR3 runs 17 residues. This CDR3 reads CASSQAAGLAAGGEQFF. The CDR3 nucleotides read TGTGCCAGCAGCCAAGCCGCGGGGCTAGCGGCTGGGGGGGAGCAGTTCTTC.

The rearrangement links TRBV7-2 to TRBJ1-3, with D possibly being TRBD1 (5 bases). The CDR3 sequence is 15 residues long. Germline V gene sequence: CDR1 SGHTA, CDR2 FQGNSA. The V end lost 5 bases, the J end lost 0 bases, and 11 bases lay between the germline ends. The DNA of the CDR3 is TGTGCCAGCAGCCCGATACAGGTCTCTGGAAACACCATATATTTT. Its protein product is CASSPIQVSGNTIYF.

In this sample, this clone turned up once. This chain links TRBV5-8 with TRBJ1-6, with D hard to call. Trimming stripped 4 bases from V and 7 bases from J, with 9 bases between. CDR3 length equals 13 residues. Germline loops: CDR1 SGHTS, CDR2 YDEGEE. The CDR3 coding sequence is TGTGCCAGCAGCCTCCCTTTGAATTCACCCCTCCACTTT. As protein: CASSLPLNSPLHF.